The 14 T cell receptor beta chains in this list originate from one sample, sequenced in a study of naive and memory T cell subsets. These TCRs are of unknown antigen specificity. Whole-study results and caveats: Possibly reflecting memory cells re-expressing CD45RA, a few larger clonotypes occurred in naive repertoires, especially CD8.

The beta constant-region primer was an equimolar mix of two oligonucleotides covering TRBC1 and TRBC2. The ligated cDNA underwent four PCR rounds using SP2 and nested alpha and beta constant-region primers. One entry per CDR3 protein, called by TCRdb with MiXCR from the UMI-ligation and nested PCR reads. The sample comprises over 110,000 distinct CDR3 sequences, approximately 20% of which are singletons, and around 0.63% rests with the top ten. The material sequenced was naive CD8+ T cells from blood. The source is a human donor in good health.

This clonotype was observed once. The J gene is TRBJ2-7, the V gene TRBV2; D possibly corresponds to TRBD2 (6 bases). V lost 3 bases and J lost 5, with 11 bases in between. The CDR3 is 13 residues long. Germline CDR1 and CDR2: SNHLY and FYNNEI. CDR3 DNA sequence: TGTGCCAGCAGTGAGGTTGGGGAGGACGAGCAGTACTTC. It encodes CASSEVGEDEQYF.

This clonotype has more than one count but fewer than ten. The V and J genes are TRBV2 and TRBJ2-1; D remains unclear. V dropped 2 bases and J dropped 8 bases, with 10 bases sitting between them. Germline assignment: CDR1 SNHLY and CDR2 FYNNEI. The CDR3 runs to 13 residues. The CDR3 loop is CASSELIGDEQFF. The CDR3 nucleotides are TGTGCCAGCAGTGAACTGATAGGAGATGAGCAGTTCTTC.

This chain uses TRBV10-3 with TRBJ2-7; a possible D gene is TRBD2 (6 bases). The CDR3 sequence is 11 residues long. The germline CDR1 and CDR2 sequences are ENHRY and SYGVKD. V shed 11 bases and J shed 5 bases, with 13 bases lying between them. The CDR3 coding sequence is TGTGCCTCGGGAGAGGCTAACGAGCAGTACTTC. Encoded protein: CASGEANEQYF.

The rearrangement uses TRBV28 and TRBJ2-3; possible D gene TRBD1, 6 bases. V was pared by 2 bases and J by 6 bases, with 9 bases between. CDR3 length: 13 residues. Germline lookup yields CDR1 MDHEN and CDR2 SYDVKM. CDR3 DNA: TGTGCCAGCAGTTTACGACAGGAGGATACGCAGTATTTT. Its protein product is CASSLRQEDTQYF. Variable domain in full (rest from reference TRBV28 and TRBJ2-3): DVKVTQSSRYLVKRTGEKVFLECVQDMDHENMFWYRQDPGLGLRLIYFSYDVKMKEKGDIPEGYSVSREKKERFSLILESASTNQTSMYLCASSLRQEDTQYFGPGTRLTVL.

This clonotype has a count of ten or more. The rearrangement joins TRBV28 to TRBJ2-3, with 7 bases that match TRBD2. Germline CDR1 reads MDHEN; CDR2 reads SYDVKM. The CDR3 contains 15 residues. V was clipped by 2 bases and J by 5 bases; unmatched bases: 7. The CDR3 sequence is CASSLPLVAGDTQYF. In nucleotides, the CDR3 is TGTGCCAGCAGTTTACCTCTTGTAGCGGGAGATACGCAGTATTTT.

This clonotype was recorded a few times. This CDR3 is CASSPTGLLYEQYF. The CDR3 DNA reads as TGTGCCAGCAGCCCTACAGGACTCCTCTACGAGCAGTACTTC. This chain uses TRBV7-2 with TRBJ2-7, with D perhaps TRBD1 or TRBD2 (5 bases each). The CDR3 covers 14 residues. Per germline, CDR1 SGHTA and CDR2 FQGNSA. V was shortened by 5 bases and J by 3 bases, with 14 bases between the two germline ends.

This clonotype was counted between two and nine times. CDR3 amino acids: CASRAGAAVEQYF. The CDR3 DNA reads TGTGCCAGCAGAGCCGGTGCAGCCGTCGAGCAGTACTTC. V gene TRBV28 combines with J gene TRBJ2-7; D is ambiguous. CDR1 is MDHEN, CDR2 SYDVKM, per germline. The length of the CDR3 is 13 residues. Trimming removed 6 bases from V and 6 bases from J, with 15 bases in between.

This sequence joins TRBV5-6 and TRBJ2-4; 8 nucleotides align to TRBD2. CDR1 SGHDT and CDR2 YYEEEE come from the germline V gene. This CDR3 is built from 21 residues. CDR3 loop: CAEPRGGSGRAQPGGKNIQYF. CDR3 DNA sequence: TGTGCAGAACCTCGTGGAGGGAGCGGGAGAGCTCAACCCGGTGGCAAAAACATTCAGTACTTC. Looking up the rest from reference TRBV5-6 and TRBJ2-4 gives the full variable domain: DAGVTQSPTHLIKTRGQQVTLRCSPKSGHDTVSWYQQALGQGPQFIFQYYEEEERQRGNFPDRFSGHQFPNYSSELNVNALLLGDSALYLCAEPRGGSGRAQPGGKNIQYFGAGTRLSVL.

J is TRBJ1-6 and V is TRBV9; tentatively, D is TRBD1 (5 bases). Germline lookup yields CDR1 SGDLS and CDR2 YYNGEE. V was cut by 0 bases and J by 3 bases, with 10 bases left in between. The CDR3 contains 16 residues. Here the CDR3 DNA reads TGTGCCAGCAGCGTAGATGGTGGGGGCTATAATTCACCCCTCCACTTT. Its translation is CASSVDGGGYNSPLHF.

The V call is TRBV7-8, the J call TRBJ1-4; no clear D. The CDR3 is 16 amino acids. V was shortened by 4 bases and J by 7 bases, with 19 bases between the two germline ends. Germline assignment: CDR1 SGHVS and CDR2 FQNEAQ. The CDR3 bases are TGTGCCAGCAGCTCGGAGGATGGGCAGGTCCGTGAAAAACTGTTTTTT. It codes for CASSSEDGQVREKLFF.

This clonotype was observed a few times. The chain uses TRBV19 and TRBJ2-1; D uncertain. V lost 3 bases to trimming and J lost 0 bases, with 9 bases between them. Per the germline V gene, CDR1 is LNHDA and CDR2 is SQIVND (reference sequence). The CDR3 loop spans 15 amino acids. The CDR3 DNA is TGTGCCAGTAGTATGGGCTTAAGCTCCTACAATGAGCAGTTCTTC. It is translated as CASSMGLSSYNEQFF.

Many counts were recorded for this clonotype. The CDR3 region has the DNA TGTGCCAGCGGCACCCGGGGACAGGGGTCCTACGAGCAGTACTTC. Translating it yields CASGTRGQGSYEQYF. The rearrangement joins TRBV27 to TRBJ2-7; 10 nucleotides match TRBD1. Germline V CDR1 and CDR2: MNHEY, SMNVEV (reference sequence). This CDR3 spans 15 amino acids. With V trimmed by 8 bases and J by 1 base, 8 bases remained unmatched.

The V and J genes are TRBV7-6 and TRBJ2-7; 7 bases match TRBD2. This CDR3 comprises 16 residues. Germline V gives CDR1 SGHVS, CDR2 FNYEAQ. V gave up 4 bases and J gave up 2 bases; unmatched junction bases: 11. CDR3 amino acids: CASSSSPLAPPYEQYF. The CDR3 DNA sequence: TGTGCCAGCAGCTCTAGCCCACTAGCGCCTCCCTACGAGCAGTACTTC.

This clonotype was found a few times. The chain links TRBV28 to TRBJ2-1; 8 bases agree with TRBD1. The CDR3 sequence is 12 residues long. CDR1 and CDR2 from the germline V gene are MDHEN and SYDVKM. V trimming: 6 bases; J trimming: 8 bases; junction bases outside the gene matches: 3. The CDR3, as DNA: TGTGCCAGCAGGGACAGGGTCGATGAGCAGTTCTTC. It specifies CASRDRVDEQFF.